This is a list of T cell receptor beta chains from one sample in a study of control samples from healthy donors and cancer patients. Measured with immunoSEQ multiplex PCR; TCRdb has only the in-frame clones, and not every one. The sample lists about 100,000 clones; 70% to 90% were seen once. Sample: blood. Receptors originate from a man aged 25 to 40 in good health. CDR3s include the opening cysteine and the closing phenylalanine or tryptophan. D genes are given only for firm matches. Clone size is shown for a subset of rows, as once, few, many or a class of expanded clone.

abundance: few
d_gene: TRBD2
v_gene: TRBV5-4
j_gene: TRBJ2-1
CDR3aa: CASKLLAEGHNEQFF
CDR3nt: TGTGCCAGCAAATTACTAGCGGAGGGACACAATGAGCAGTTCTTC

abundance: .
d_gene: .
v_gene: TRBV14
j_gene: TRBJ2-1
CDR3aa: CASSQLAYNEQFF
CDR3nt: TGTGCCAGCAGCCAACTCGCCTACAATGAGCAGTTCTTC

abundance: .
d_gene: .
v_gene: TRBV5-6
j_gene: TRBJ2-1
CDR3aa: CASSLVPANEQFF
CDR3nt: TGTGCCAGCAGCTTGGTACCGGCCAATGAGCAGTTCTTC

abundance: .
d_gene: .
v_gene: TRBV7-5
j_gene: TRBJ1-6
CDR3aa: CVRSKRQGFHNSLLHF
CDR3nt: TGTGTCAGAAGCAAAAGACAGGGGTTCCATAATTCACTCCTCCACTTT

abundance: .
d_gene: TRBD2
v_gene: TRBV3-1/TRBV3-2
j_gene: TRBJ2-7
CDR3aa: CASSPLAGTEQYF
CDR3nt: TGTGCCAGCAGCCCATTAGCGGGAACCGAGCAGTACTTC

abundance: .
d_gene: .
v_gene: TRBV4-2
j_gene: TRBJ2-2
CDR3aa: CASSPRGRGKGGELFF
CDR3nt: TGTGCCAGCAGTCCCCGGGGAAGGGGTAAGGGCGGGGAGCTGTTTTTT

abundance: .
d_gene: TRBD2
v_gene: TRBV5-1
j_gene: TRBJ2-5
CDR3aa: CASSLVASGSGETQYF
CDR3nt: TGCGCCAGCAGCTTGGTGGCTAGCGGGAGTGGAGAGACCCAGTACTTC

abundance: once
d_gene: TRBD1
v_gene: TRBV19
j_gene: TRBJ1-1
CDR3aa: CASKTGEFTEAFF
CDR3nt: TGTGCCAGTAAGACAGGGGAGTTCACTGAAGCTTTCTTT

abundance: .
d_gene: TRBD1
v_gene: TRBV13
j_gene: TRBJ1-6
CDR3aa: CASSHMTGGFHSPLHF
CDR3nt: TGTGCCAGCAGCCACATGACAGGGGGGTTTCATTCACCCCTCCACTTT

abundance: .
d_gene: .
v_gene: TRBV6-2/TRBV6-3
j_gene: TRBJ2-5
CDR3aa: CASSYSNFGETQYF
CDR3nt: TGTGCCAGCAGTTACTCGAACTTTGGAGAGACCCAGTACTTC

abundance: .
d_gene: .
v_gene: TRBV5-5
j_gene: TRBJ1-4
CDR3aa: CASSLLATNEKLFF
CDR3nt: TGTGCCAGCAGCTTACTTGCAACTAATGAAAAACTGTTTTTT

abundance: .
d_gene: TRBD2
v_gene: TRBV7-2
j_gene: TRBJ2-2
CDR3aa: CASSLVKSGTVGELFF
CDR3nt: TGTGCCAGCAGCTTAGTCAAAAGCGGGACGGTTGGGGAGCTGTTTTTT

abundance: .
d_gene: .
v_gene: TRBV27
j_gene: TRBJ2-7
CDR3aa: CASSSSTRILTYEQYF
CDR3nt: TGTGCCAGCAGTTCAAGCACTCGGATCCTCACCTACGAGCAGTACTTC

abundance: .
d_gene: .
v_gene: TRBV7-9
j_gene: TRBJ1-1
CDR3aa: CASSLDSNTEAFF
CDR3nt: TGTGCCAGCAGCTTGGACAGTAACACTGAAGCTTTCTTT

abundance: .
d_gene: TRBD2
v_gene: TRBV9
j_gene: TRBJ2-1
CDR3aa: CASSPRLAGGGSYNEQFF
CDR3nt: TGTGCCAGCAGCCCACGACTAGCGGGGGGGGGATCCTACAATGAGCAGTTCTTC

abundance: .
d_gene: TRBD1
v_gene: TRBV10-3
j_gene: TRBJ1-6
CDR3aa: CAIKGTGDNSPLHF
CDR3nt: TGTGCCATCAAAGGGACAGGGGATAATTCACCCCTCCACTTT

abundance: .
d_gene: .
v_gene: TRBV6-2/TRBV6-3
j_gene: TRBJ2-1
CDR3aa: CASSQTGYPYNEQFF
CDR3nt: TGTGCCAGCAGTCAGACAGGTTATCCCTACAATGAGCAGTTCTTC

abundance: .
d_gene: TRBD2
v_gene: TRBV5-5
j_gene: TRBJ2-5
CDR3aa: CASSRLAGEEETQYF
CDR3nt: TGTGCCAGCAGCAGACTAGCGGGAGAGGAAGAGACCCAGTACTTC

abundance: .
d_gene: .
v_gene: TRBV4-1
j_gene: TRBJ1-5
CDR3aa: CASSQRAALRNQPQHF
CDR3nt: TGCGCCAGCAGCCAGAGAGCCGCCCTCCGCAATCAGCCCCAGCATTTT

abundance: .
d_gene: .
v_gene: TRBV30
j_gene: TRBJ2-1
CDR3aa: CALTTISYNEQFF
CDR3nt: TGTGCCTTGACTACAATCTCCTACAATGAGCAGTTCTTC

abundance: .
d_gene: .
v_gene: TRBV30
j_gene: TRBJ2-1
CDR3aa: CAWSVKPYNEQFF
CDR3nt: TGTGCCTGGAGTGTAAAACCTTACAATGAGCAGTTCTTC

abundance: once
d_gene: .
v_gene: TRBV7-6
j_gene: TRBJ2-1
CDR3aa: CASSAAGGTYNEQFF
CDR3nt: TGTGCCAGCAGCGCTGCAGGGGGGACCTACAATGAGCAGTTCTTC

abundance: .
d_gene: .
v_gene: TRBV18
j_gene: TRBJ1-6
CDR3aa: CASSPRDQNSPLHF
CDR3nt: TGTGCCAGCTCACCTCGGGACCAGAATTCACCCCTCCACTTT

abundance: .
d_gene: TRBD2
v_gene: TRBV7-2
j_gene: TRBJ2-7
CDR3aa: CASSRTSIVGGYEQYF
CDR3nt: TGTGCCAGCAGTCGGACTAGCATCGTCGGGGGCTACGAGCAGTACTTC

abundance: .
d_gene: TRBD1
v_gene: TRBV24-1
j_gene: TRBJ2-1
CDR3aa: CATSDNGGQGHEQFF
CDR3nt: TGTGCCACCAGTGATAACGGGGGACAGGGGCATGAGCAGTTCTTC

abundance: .
d_gene: TRBD1
v_gene: TRBV13
j_gene: TRBJ1-2
CDR3aa: CASSSRPGQGVMYGYTF
CDR3nt: TGTGCCAGCAGCTCGCGACCGGGACAGGGGGTTATGTATGGCTACACCTTC

abundance: .
d_gene: .
v_gene: TRBV11-3
j_gene: TRBJ2-1
CDR3aa: CASSRSGYNEQFF
CDR3nt: TGTGCCAGCAGCCGTAGCGGCTACAATGAGCAGTTCTTC

abundance: .
d_gene: .
v_gene: TRBV28
j_gene: TRBJ1-5
CDR3aa: CASSEGGDGQPQHF
CDR3nt: TGTGCCAGCAGTGAAGGTGGCGATGGACAGCCCCAGCATTTT

abundance: .
d_gene: .
v_gene: TRBV28
j_gene: TRBJ2-7
CDR3aa: CASRTLGEVRYEQYF
CDR3nt: TGTGCCAGCAGGACTTTGGGGGAGGTACGCTACGAGCAGTACTTC

abundance: .
d_gene: .
v_gene: TRBV29-1
j_gene: TRBJ1-3
CDR3aa: CSARVTEPGNTIYF
CDR3nt: TGCAGCGCCCGCGTTACAGAGCCTGGAAACACCATATATTTT

abundance: once
d_gene: .
v_gene: TRBV27
j_gene: TRBJ2-5
CDR3aa: CASRYLRDTAGTQYF
CDR3nt: TGTGCCAGCAGATACTTAAGGGACACAGCAGGGACCCAGTACTTC

abundance: once
d_gene: TRBD1
v_gene: TRBV28
j_gene: TRBJ2-3
CDR3aa: CASSRGQVLITDTQYF
CDR3nt: TGTGCCAGCAGCCGCGGACAGGTCCTAATTACAGATACGCAGTATTTT

abundance: .
d_gene: .
v_gene: TRBV6-6
j_gene: TRBJ2-3
CDR3aa: CASSYQSTDTQYF
CDR3nt: TGTGCCAGCAGTTACCAGAGCACAGATACGCAGTATTTT

abundance: .
d_gene: TRBD2
v_gene: TRBV7-8
j_gene: TRBJ2-2
CDR3aa: CASSLETRTSGNTGELFF
CDR3nt: TGTGCCAGCAGCTTAGAGACTAGGACTAGCGGGAACACCGGGGAGCTGTTTTTT

abundance: .
d_gene: TRBD2
v_gene: TRBV5-1
j_gene: TRBJ2-7
CDR3aa: CASSSGTSEYEQYF
CDR3nt: TGCGCCAGCAGCTCCGGGACTAGCGAGTACGAGCAGTACTTC

abundance: .
d_gene: .
v_gene: TRBV27
j_gene: TRBJ2-2
CDR3aa: CASSLQAGPSTGELFF
CDR3nt: TGTGCCAGCAGTCTCCAGGCAGGGCCCTCCACCGGGGAGCTGTTTTTT

abundance: .
d_gene: .
v_gene: TRBV27
j_gene: TRBJ2-7
CDR3aa: CASSLGQGFHEQYF
CDR3nt: TGTGCCAGCAGTTTAGGACAAGGATTCCACGAGCAGTACTTC

abundance: .
d_gene: .
v_gene: TRBV5-1
j_gene: TRBJ2-2
CDR3aa: CASSWDRDPNTGELFF
CDR3nt: TGCGCCAGCAGCTGGGATCGGGATCCGAACACCGGGGAGCTGTTTTTT

abundance: .
d_gene: TRBD1
v_gene: TRBV5-4
j_gene: TRBJ2-5
CDR3aa: CASSLGDSETQYF
CDR3nt: TGTGCCAGCAGCTTGGGGGACAGTGAGACCCAGTACTTC

abundance: once
d_gene: .
v_gene: TRBV7-9
j_gene: TRBJ2-7
CDR3aa: CASSQEVYEQYF
CDR3nt: TGTGCCAGCAGCCAGGAGGTCTACGAGCAGTACTTC

abundance: .
d_gene: TRBD2
v_gene: TRBV28
j_gene: TRBJ2-2
CDR3aa: CASSFSGRADTGELFF
CDR3nt: TGTGCCAGCAGTTTCAGCGGGAGGGCCGACACCGGGGAGCTGTTTTTT

abundance: .
d_gene: TRBD2
v_gene: TRBV7-9
j_gene: TRBJ2-2
CDR3aa: CASSLVMVAGFSVFF
CDR3nt: TGTGCCAGCAGCCTCGTAATGGTAGCGGGCTTCTCGGTGTTTTTT

abundance: .
d_gene: .
v_gene: TRBV18
j_gene: TRBJ2-7
CDR3aa: CATHSGVREQYF
CDR3nt: TGTGCCACCCACTCGGGAGTAAGGGAGCAGTACTTC

abundance: .
d_gene: .
v_gene: TRBV9
j_gene: TRBJ1-5
CDR3aa: CASSVDSRPQHF
CDR3nt: TGTGCCAGCAGCGTAGATTCTCGGCCCCAGCATTTT

abundance: .
d_gene: .
v_gene: TRBV19
j_gene: TRBJ1-2
CDR3aa: CASSIANYGYTF
CDR3nt: TGTGCCAGTAGTATAGCTAACTATGGCTACACCTTC

abundance: .
d_gene: .
v_gene: TRBV19
j_gene: TRBJ1-3
CDR3aa: CASSPGTRGMAGNTIYF
CDR3nt: TGTGCCAGTAGTCCGGGGACCCGAGGAATGGCTGGAAACACCATATATTTT

abundance: .
d_gene: .
v_gene: TRBV6-5
j_gene: TRBJ2-7
CDR3aa: CASSYSLGNPYEQYF
CDR3nt: TGTGCCAGCAGTTACTCATTGGGGAACCCCTACGAGCAGTACTTC

abundance: .
d_gene: .
v_gene: TRBV3-1/TRBV3-2
j_gene: TRBJ1-1
CDR3aa: CASSHPGLHTEAFF
CDR3nt: TGTGCCAGCAGCCACCCAGGGCTTCACACTGAAGCTTTCTTT

abundance: .
d_gene: .
v_gene: TRBV12-3/TRBV12-4
j_gene: TRBJ1-3
CDR3aa: CASSFRVLNTIYF
CDR3nt: TGTGCCAGCAGTTTCAGGGTATTGAACACCATATATTTT

abundance: .
d_gene: .
v_gene: TRBV21-1
j_gene: TRBJ1-5
CDR3aa: CASRDKAQERWQPQHF
CDR3nt: TGTGCCAGCCGGGACAAGGCCCAGGAGCGTTGGCAGCCCCAGCATTTT

abundance: .
d_gene: TRBD1
v_gene: TRBV6-4
j_gene: TRBJ2-6
CDR3aa: CASSGTGGVSGANVLTF
CDR3nt: TGTGCCAGCAGTGGGACAGGGGGCGTTTCTGGGGCCAACGTCCTGACTTTC

abundance: .
d_gene: TRBD2
v_gene: TRBV24-1
j_gene: TRBJ2-3
CDR3aa: CATSDTGRGEADTQYF
CDR3nt: TGTGCCACCAGTGATACTGGGAGGGGAGAGGCAGATACGCAGTATTTT

abundance: once
d_gene: TRBD2
v_gene: TRBV6-6
j_gene: TRBJ2-2
CDR3aa: CASSRILAGGDTGELFF
CDR3nt: TGTGCCAGCAGTCGAATCTTAGCGGGAGGAGACACCGGGGAGCTGTTTTTT

abundance: .
d_gene: .
v_gene: TRBV6-2/TRBV6-3
j_gene: TRBJ2-6
CDR3aa: CASSYGIWGDRPSGANVLTF
CDR3nt: TGTGCCAGCAGTTACGGTATCTGGGGCGACAGGCCCTCTGGGGCCAACGTCCTGACTTTC

abundance: .
d_gene: TRBD1
v_gene: TRBV19
j_gene: TRBJ2-7
CDR3aa: CASSIAPQGSIEQYF
CDR3nt: TGTGCCAGTAGTATAGCCCCACAGGGGTCCATCGAGCAGTACTTC